This record concerns one T cell receptor beta chain sequence. As yet, its antigen is unknown. The data derive from a study of T-cell memory formation after mild COVID-19. The wider study: In these data, TCR clusters were largely donor specific.

Constant-segment primers served in 5'RACE that generated TCR alpha and TCR beta cDNA libraries bearing sample barcodes and UMIs. In TCRdb, the 5' RACE reads were re-called with MiXCR into one record per CDR3 protein. The sample carries about 560,000 distinct CDR3 sequences, roughly 17% recorded once. The germline CDR1 and CDR2 sequences are SGHRS and YFSETQ. Losses at the gene ends were 0 bases for V and 5 bases for J; bases not matched to a gene: 5. This CDR3 contains 15 residues. The study, taken as a whole, reports: Among clones contracting day 15 to 85, CD4/CD8 was balanced, whereas later expanders leaned CD4+. Detection of some responders pre-infection suggested pre-existing cross-reactive memory T cells participated.

The chain recombines TRBV5-1 with TRBJ1-1, with 9 bases aligning to TRBD1. The receptor was isolated from an adult woman who had mild COVID-19 (a few samples of this study predate the infection). Cell type and time point are not known. The specimen was PBMCs or a T cell subset sorted from them (not recorded which). The CDR3 reads CASSLVGTGLTEAFF. CDR3 in DNA: TGCGCCAGCAGCTTGGTGGGGACAGGGCTAACTGAAGCTTTCTTT.